This T cell receptor beta chain came from a study of T cells in Graves' hyperthyroidism and ophthalmopathy. Germline V gives CDR1 MNHNS, CDR2 SASEGT. This CDR3 has 14 residues. V shed 7 bases, J shed 2 bases, and the junction held 5 bases outside the gene matches. A few counts support this clonotype. TCR beta CDR3 regions were amplified from RNA transcripts. The TCR CDR3 first-round RT-PCR relied on the HTBI primer set. Using its own MiXCR run on the multiplex PCR reads, TCRdb lists one record per CDR3 protein. The table lists some 690,000 distinct CDR3 sequences, 17% of them singletons. The source is a man aged 50 to 60 with Graves' hyperthyroidism. The V gene is TRBV6-1, the J gene TRBJ1-5, with TRBD1 matching over 7 bases. The sequenced sample was blood. The chain's CDR3 is CASKQGVGNQPQHF. The CDR3 bases are TGTGCCAGCAAGCAGGGGGTGGGCAATCAGCCCCAGCATTTT.